These 19 T cell receptor beta chains came from one sample sequenced in a study of T cells after yellow fever vaccination. TCRdb recomputed calls from the 5' RACE reads with MiXCR, one row per CDR3 protein. The repertoire holds about 130,000 distinct CDR3 sequences, with about 8.4% as singletons. The specimen comprised CD8+ T cells sorted from PBMCs, sampled on the day of the yellow fever booster vaccination. These receptors were collected from a man between 18 and 35 years old who received the YFV17D yellow fever vaccine.

This clonotype was recorded many times. The V call is TRBV7-8, the J call TRBJ2-1; 7 bases line up with TRBD2. With V trimmed by 5 bases and J by 8 bases, 9 bases remained unmatched. CDR3 size: 14 residues. Germline assignment: CDR1 SGHVS and CDR2 FQNEAQ. CDR3 DNA: TGTGCCAGCAGCCCGGGACTATGGGGCGATGAGCAGTTCTTC. Translating gives CASSPGLWGDEQFF. Complete variable domain (other parts from reference TRBV7-8 and TRBJ2-1): GAGVSQSPRYKVAKRGQDVALRCDPISGHVSLFWYQQALGQGPEFLTYFQNEAQLDKSGLPSDRFFAERPEGSVSTLKIQRTQQEDSAVYLCASSPGLWGDEQFFGPGTRLTVL.

This chain uses TRBV20-1 with TRBJ2-7, with unresolved D. V lost 7 bases and J lost 2, with 12 bases in between. CDR3 size: 12 residues. Germline CDR1 reads DFQATT; CDR2 reads SNEGSKA (reference sequence). CDR3 DNA: TGCAGTGGCAGAACGATAACCTACGAGCAGTACTTC. Its protein product is CSGRTITYEQYF.

This clonotype turned up a few times. The chain couples TRBV29-1 to TRBJ1-2; 12 bases are a match to TRBD1. This CDR3 has 14 amino acids. V lost 4 bases to trimming and J lost 4 bases; unmatched junction nucleotides: 4. In germline, CDR1 is SQVTM, CDR2 ANQGSEA. The CDR3 sequence is CSVGGTGGSYGYTF. CDR3 nucleotides: TGCAGCGTTGGGGGGACAGGGGGCAGCTATGGCTACACCTTC.

The chain links TRBV7-2 to TRBJ2-7; 7 bases align to TRBD1. The CDR3 covers 13 residues. Germline lookup yields CDR1 SGHTA and CDR2 FQGNSA. J gave up 4 bases and V 5 bases, and 5 bases lay outside the gene matches. The CDR3 DNA reads as TGTGCCAGCAGCGGCCGGGACAGTTACGAGCAGTACTTC. Translating it yields CASSGRDSYEQYF.

This clonotype came up many times. CDR3 in DNA: TGTGCCAGCAGAGTCCCGACGACTAGCGGGTACAATGAGCAGTTCTTC. Translating gives CASRVPTTSGYNEQFF. The chain links TRBV6-5 to TRBJ2-1; TRBD2 agrees at 10 bases. V shed 6 bases, J shed 4 bases, and the junction held 9 bases outside the gene matches. The CDR3 contains 16 residues. Germline values: CDR1 MNHEY, CDR2 SVGAGI.

The rearrangement uses TRBV4-1 and TRBJ2-5; 8 positions agree with TRBD1. After removal of 2 bases from V and 4 bases from J, the junction contained 6 bases not matched to a gene. Germline V gene data show CDR1 as MGHRA and CDR2 as YSYEKL. The CDR3 contains 15 residues. The chain's CDR3 is CASSQPGQVSETQYF. CDR3 nucleotide sequence: TGCGCCAGCAGCCAACCGGGACAGGTCTCAGAGACCCAGTACTTC.

CDR3 sequence: CASSLPSVDSDTQYF. In nucleotides, the CDR3 is TGTGCCAGCAGTTTACCGTCTGTAGACTCTGATACGCAGTATTTT. The chain links TRBV12-3 or TRBV12-4 to TRBJ2-3, with D hard to call. V was shortened by 2 bases and J by 6 bases, with 15 bases between the two germline ends. The CDR3 extends over 15 amino acids.

J is TRBJ2-2 and V is TRBV9; no clear D gene. Between the trimmed V and J ends, which lost 0 bases and 3 bases, there was a span of 3 bases. CDR1 and CDR2 (germline): SGDLS, YYNGEE. The CDR3 is 13 residues long. CDR3 nucleotide sequence: TGTGCCAGCAGCGTAGAAGACACCGGGGAGCTGTTTTTT. Its translation is CASSVEDTGELFF. Variable domain in full (rest from reference TRBV9 and TRBJ2-2): DSGVTQTPKHLITATGQRVTLRCSPRSGDLSVYWYQQSLDQGLQFLIQYYNGEERAKGNILERFSAQQFPDLHSELNLSSLELGDSALYFCASSVEDTGELFFGEGSRLTVL.

There are a few counts of this clonotype. This chain joins TRBV18 and TRBJ1-2; D perhaps matches TRBD1 (5 bases). This CDR3 has 18 residues. CDR1 KGHSH and CDR2 LQKENI come from the germline V gene. The V end was cut by 2 bases, the J end by 4 bases, with 23 bases between. The CDR3 loop reads CASSPGGTGPQDFYGYTF. CDR3 nucleotides: TGTGCCAGCTCACCAGGGGGAACAGGTCCCCAGGATTTCTATGGCTACACCTTC.

The V gene is TRBV2, the J gene TRBJ2-4, with a weak D call TRBD1 (5 bases). CDR3 size: 14 residues. V was pared by 3 bases and J by 8 bases, with 14 bases between. Germline CDR1 reads SNHLY; CDR2 reads FYNNEI. CDR3 sequence (DNA): TGTGCCAGCAGTGAGGCGCAGGGTCGGGACATTCAGTACTTC. This translates into CASSEAQGRDIQYF.

This clonotype was recorded many times. The chain uses TRBV4-3 and TRBJ2-5, with D possibly TRBD2 on 6 matching bases. The CDR3 is 15 residues long. From germline, CDR1 is LGHNA and CDR2 YSLEER. V gave up 0 bases and J gave up 4 bases, with 12 bases separating them. The CDR3 reads CASSQEWRGPETQYF. For the CDR3, the DNA is TGCGCCAGCAGCCAAGAGTGGCGGGGCCCAGAGACCCAGTACTTC.

The chain joins TRBV15 to TRBJ1-2; 7 nucleotides agree with TRBD1. The length of the CDR3 is 14 residues. J gave up 4 bases and V 3 bases, and 5 bases lay outside the gene matches. CDR1 LNHNV and CDR2 YYDKDF come from the germline V gene (reference sequence). The CDR3 region is CATSRDRTGYGYTF. The CDR3 DNA follows: TGTGCCACCAGCAGGGACAGGACTGGCTATGGCTACACCTTC.

This clonotype turned up a few times. This chain uses TRBV5-6 with TRBJ2-7; 8 bases agree with TRBD1. V gave up 5 bases and J gave up 1 base; unmatched junction bases: 5. This CDR3 has 14 residues. Germline V gene sequence: CDR1 SGHDT, CDR2 YYEEEE. The CDR3 nucleotides are TGTGCCAGCAGTGGGACAGGCCGTTCCTACGAGCAGTACGTC. Amino acid sequence: CASSGTGRSYEQYV.

The chain has TRBV6-1 and TRBJ2-7; D perhaps matches TRBD1 (6 bases). The CDR3 extends over 13 amino acids. Germline V lookup: CDR1 MNHNS, CDR2 SASEGT. Trimming shortened V by 4 bases and J by 3 bases, and 10 bases separated the two germline ends. DNA of the CDR3: TGTGCCAGCAGTGTTGAGGGACACTACGAGCAGTACGTC. This codes for CASSVEGHYEQYV.

This clonotype was seen only a few times. This chain uses TRBV7-6 with TRBJ2-1, with D maybe TRBD2 (5 bases). V lost 6 bases to trimming and J lost 0 bases, with 15 bases between them. The V gene's germline CDR1 is SGHVS and CDR2 FNYEAQ. This CDR3 contains 16 residues. The chain's CDR3 is CASSPQPGISYNEQFF. In DNA form, the CDR3 reads TGTGCCAGCAGTCCACAGCCGGGGATCTCCTACAATGAGCAGTTCTTC.

J is TRBJ2-1 and V is TRBV10-3; possibly TRBD1 for D (7 bases). The CDR3 extends over 16 amino acids. Trimming stripped 6 bases from V and 2 bases from J, with 17 bases between. Germline-derived CDR1 and CDR2 are ENHRY and SYGVKD. The CDR3 nucleotides are TGTGCCATCAGCACCGGAGGGACAGACCCCTACAATGAGCAGTTCTTC. Its protein product is CAISTGGTDPYNEQFF.

The genes are TRBV20-1 and TRBJ1-5, with D perhaps TRBD1 (5 bases). The CDR3 has 12 residues. Looked up from germline, CDR1 is DFQATT and CDR2 is SNEGSKA (reference sequence). V was trimmed by 4 bases and J by 4 bases, leaving 8 bases between them. CDR3 protein: CSANTGNQPQHF. The DNA of the CDR3 is TGCAGTGCTAACACAGGAAATCAGCCCCAGCATTTT.

This sequence joins TRBV29-1 and TRBJ1-4, with unresolved D. CDR3 size: 14 residues. Per the germline V gene, CDR1 is SQVTM and CDR2 is ANQGSEA. The ends were cut back, 5 bases at V and 0 bases at J, with 10 bases in the middle. The CDR3 is CSVKPAPTNEKLFF. The CDR3 region has the DNA TGCAGCGTTAAACCGGCCCCAACTAATGAAAAACTGTTTTTT.

Only a few counts were recorded for this clonotype. The chain recombines TRBV10-1 with TRBJ2-2; 8 bases are a match to TRBD1. The V gene's germline CDR1 is WNHNN and CDR2 SYGVQD (reference sequence). The CDR3 covers 14 residues. The J segment lost 5 bases and the V segment lost 7 bases, leaving 6 bases of the junction unmatched. The DNA of the CDR3 is TGCGCCAGCAATTCGGACAGGGAAACCGGGGAGCTGTTTTTT. Translated: CASNSDRETGELFF.